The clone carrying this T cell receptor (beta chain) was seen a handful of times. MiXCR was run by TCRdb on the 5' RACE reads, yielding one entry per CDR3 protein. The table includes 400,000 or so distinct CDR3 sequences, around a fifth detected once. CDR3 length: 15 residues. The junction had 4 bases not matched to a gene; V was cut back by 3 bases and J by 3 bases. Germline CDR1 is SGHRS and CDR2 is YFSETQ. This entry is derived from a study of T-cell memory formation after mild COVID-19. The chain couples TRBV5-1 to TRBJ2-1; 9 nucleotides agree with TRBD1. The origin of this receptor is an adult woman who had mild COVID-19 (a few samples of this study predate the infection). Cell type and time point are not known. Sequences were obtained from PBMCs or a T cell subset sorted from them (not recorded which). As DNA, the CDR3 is TGCGCCAGCAGCTGGGGACAGGGCCTCTACAATGAGCAGTTCTTC. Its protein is CASSWGQGLYNEQFF.